Following are 21 T cell receptor beta chains from one sample sequenced in a study of T-cell memory formation after mild COVID-19. TCRdb analysed the 5' RACE reads with MiXCR anew, one entry per CDR3 protein. Of 190,000 or so distinct CDR3 sequences in the sample, roughly a tenth are singletons; the top ten hold 2.5% to 3.5%. The sequenced sample consisted of PBMCs or a T cell subset sorted from them (not recorded which). The origin of the receptors is a young man who had mild COVID-19 (a few samples of this study predate the infection). Cell type and time point are not known.

The genes are TRBV20-1 and TRBJ2-2, with D unresolved. The CDR3 spans 14 residues. Germline CDR1 DFQATT, CDR2 SNEGSKA (reference sequence). V was cut by 1 base and J by 5 bases, with 11 bases left in between. The CDR3 DNA reads as TGCAGTGCTAGAGCCCTCCATGGGACCGGGGAGCTGTTTTTT. Its translation: CSARALHGTGELFF.

V and J are TRBV7-8 and TRBJ2-7, with D possibly matching TRBD1 (5 bases). V dropped 1 base and J dropped 6 bases, with 16 bases sitting between them. Germline V gene lookup returns CDR1 SGHVS and CDR2 FQNEAQ. CDR3 length: 15 amino acids. The CDR3, as DNA: TGTGCCAGCAGCTTAGGGACACCGCTGCTCTCCGAGCAGTACTTC. This codes for CASSLGTPLLSEQYF.

The rearrangement links TRBV19 to TRBJ2-5; 11 bases are a match to TRBD2. Trimming at V came to 6 bases and at J to 5 bases, leaving 11 bases not matched to a gene. This CDR3 is 16 amino acids long. Germline assignment: CDR1 LNHDA and CDR2 SQIVND (reference sequence). CDR3 residues: CASSPTTSGGGETQYF. DNA for the CDR3: TGTGCCAGTAGCCCTACCACTAGCGGGGGTGGGGAGACCCAGTACTTC.

This clonotype was observed at least ten times. The V gene is TRBV12-3 or TRBV12-4, the J gene TRBJ2-1, with D possibly TRBD2 on 6 matching bases. Between the trimmed V and J ends, which lost 7 bases and 6 bases, there was a span of 19 bases. The length of the CDR3 is 15 residues. CDR3 loop: CASTRAGAEGNEQFF. CDR3 nucleotides: TGTGCCAGCACTCGAGCCGGGGCGGAGGGCAATGAGCAGTTCTTC.

The chain carries TRBV10-3 and TRBJ1-5, with D possibly being TRBD1 (5 bases). Trimming shortened V by 10 bases and J by 3 bases, and 13 bases separated the two germline ends. The CDR3 extends over 13 amino acids. CDR1 ENHRY and CDR2 SYGVKD come from the germline V gene. DNA of the CDR3: TGTGCCACAATGGGGGGGAACAATCAGCCCCAGCATTTT. Its translation: CATMGGNNQPQHF.

This clonotype was seen ten or more times. The rearrangement uses TRBV7-2 and TRBJ2-1; D is unresolved. Germline values: CDR1 SGHTA, CDR2 FQGNSA. This CDR3 has 15 amino acids. Trimming removed 5 bases from V and 0 bases from J, with 11 bases in between. The CDR3 is CASSPPGRSYNEQFF. The CDR3 DNA reads as TGTGCCAGCAGCCCCCCGGGTCGCTCCTACAATGAGCAGTTCTTC.

This clonotype was picked up a small number of times. This chain joins TRBV28 and TRBJ2-3; 13 nucleotides line up with TRBD2. Looked up from germline, CDR1 is MDHEN and CDR2 is SYDVKM. Losses at the gene ends were 6 bases for V and 0 bases for J; bases not matched to a gene: 3. This CDR3 is built from 16 residues. DNA for the CDR3: TGTGCCAGCAGCAGACTAGCGGGGGGAAGCACAGATACGCAGTATTTT. Translated, it gives CASSRLAGGSTDTQYF.

This clonotype was seen a handful of times. The chain employs TRBV5-6 and TRBJ2-5; 8 bases agree with TRBD2. Germline V gives CDR1 SGHDT, CDR2 YYEEEE. The CDR3 sequence is 13 residues long. Trimming cost V 2 bases and J 6 bases; bases outside gene matches: 3. In DNA form, the CDR3 reads TGTGCCAGCAGCTTAGCGGGGGAGCAGACCCAGTACTTC. Translated: CASSLAGEQTQYF. The variable domain in full, completed from reference TRBV5-6 and TRBJ2-5, reads DAGVTQSPTHLIKTRGQQVTLRCSPKSGHDTVSWYQQALGQGPQFIFQYYEEEERQRGNFPDRFSGHQFPNYSSELNVNALLLGDSALYLCASSLAGEQTQYFGPGTRLLVL.

This clonotype was recorded a few times. The chain combines TRBV5-1 with TRBJ2-4; D gene unclear. Trimming took off 0 bases at V and 0 bases at J, with 4 bases between the two ends. This CDR3 has 14 amino acids. CDR1 is SGHRS, CDR2 YFSETQ, per germline. Here the CDR3 reads CASSLDKAKNIQYF. CDR3 in DNA: TGCGCCAGCAGCTTGGACAAAGCCAAAAACATTCAGTACTTC.

This clonotype has just a few counts. The chain recombines TRBV7-9 with TRBJ2-3, with 10 bases identical to TRBD2. Trimming took 7 bases from V and 2 from J; bases not matched to a gene: 3. Germline lookup yields CDR1 SEHNR and CDR2 FQNEAQ (reference sequence). This CDR3 is built from 14 residues. The CDR3 DNA sequence: TGTGCCAGCACCGGGACTAGCGCCACAGATACGCAGTATTTT. Its translation is CASTGTSATDTQYF.

This rearrangement joins TRBV7-8 to TRBJ2-5; D perhaps matches TRBD2 (7 bases). The V and J ends lost 1 base and 5 bases respectively, with 14 bases between them. The CDR3 sequence is 15 residues long. CDR1 SGHVS and CDR2 FQNEAQ come from the germline V gene. CDR3 loop: CASSLEGGLMETQYF. The CDR3 bases are TGTGCCAGCAGCTTAGAAGGGGGACTAATGGAGACCCAGTACTTC.

This clonotype was detected a few times. The rearrangement uses TRBV6-2 or TRBV6-3 and TRBJ2-5, with D possibly TRBD2 on 7 matching bases. In germline, CDR1 is MNHEY, CDR2 SVGEGT. This CDR3 is built from 15 residues. V lost 4 bases and J lost 0, with 12 bases in between. The CDR3 bases are TGTGCCAGCAGTTGGCGGGGGCCCAACCAAGAGACCCAGTACTTC. Amino acids: CASSWRGPNQETQYF.

This clonotype has a handful of counts. The chain recombines TRBV20-1 with TRBJ1-6; possibly TRBD1 for D (6 bases). CDR3 length equals 15 residues. V lost 2 bases, J lost 9 bases, and 17 bases lay in between. The germline V gene has CDR1 DFQATT and CDR2 SNEGSKA (reference sequence). In DNA, the CDR3 is TGCAGTGCTAGATCTCTCGGAGGGGGAGGTTCACCCCTCCACTTT. It specifies CSARSLGGGGSPLHF.

This chain uses TRBV15 with TRBJ2-1; no firm D call. V lost 1 base and J 5 bases, leaving 9 bases between the germline ends. Germline V gene sequence: CDR1 LNHNV, CDR2 YYDKDF (reference sequence). The CDR3 sequence is 14 residues long. CDR3 nucleotides: TGTGCCACCAGCAGAGGAACGGCGAACAATGAGCAGTTCTTC. Protein: CATSRGTANNEQFF.

This clonotype has just a few counts. J is TRBJ1-2 and V is TRBV4-3; D unresolved. Germline lookup yields CDR1 LGHNA and CDR2 YSLEER. The CDR3 loop spans 15 amino acids. V was shortened by 0 bases and J by 4 bases, with 12 bases between the two germline ends. The CDR3 loop is CASSQDYGLAYGYTF. CDR3 nucleotide sequence: TGCGCCAGCAGCCAAGATTACGGGTTGGCCTATGGCTACACCTTC.

This clonotype was seen many times. The chain has TRBV12-3 or TRBV12-4 and TRBJ2-7; 7 nucleotides match TRBD1. CDR3 length: 13 residues. V lost 3 bases and J lost 2; bases outside the gene matches: 1. DNA of the CDR3: TGTGCCAGCAGTTTTCAGGGGGCCTACGAGCAGTACTTC. It specifies CASSFQGAYEQYF.

The V call is TRBV11-2, the J call TRBJ2-3; 12 bases map to TRBD2. The CDR3 runs 17 residues. V was clipped by 1 base and J by 6 bases; unmatched bases: 8. Looked up from germline, CDR1 is SGHAT and CDR2 is FQNNGV. CDR3 protein: CASSLATTSGGLDTQYF. The CDR3 DNA reads TGTGCCAGCAGCTTAGCCACCACTAGCGGGGGGCTCGATACGCAGTATTTT.

V usage is TRBV30 and J usage is TRBJ2-7, with D tentatively TRBD1 (5 bases). In germline, CDR1 is GTSNPN, CDR2 SVGIG (reference sequence). The CDR3 is 14 amino acids. Trimming cost V 3 bases and J 0 bases, with 12 bases left between them. CDR3 region: CAWRRDRFSYEQYF. Written as DNA, the CDR3 is TGTGCCTGGAGGAGAGACAGATTCTCCTACGAGCAGTACTTC.

This clonotype was counted a few times. This chain connects TRBV5-1 to TRBJ1-6; weak D call: TRBD1 (5 bases). In germline, CDR1 is SGHRS, CDR2 YFSETQ. The CDR3 contains 13 residues. V lost 3 bases to trimming and J lost 7 bases, with 8 bases between them. The CDR3 loop reads CASSSYRNSPLHF. The CDR3 bases are TGCGCCAGCAGCTCTTACAGGAATTCACCCCTCCACTTT.

This rearrangement joins TRBV4-1 to TRBJ2-5; 9 bases fit TRBD2. The V segment lost 4 bases and the J segment 5 bases; nucleotides outside the gene matches: 5. This CDR3 is 14 amino acids long. Germline assignment: CDR1 MGHRA and CDR2 YSYEKL. CDR3 residues: CASSRASGAETQYF. CDR3 in DNA: TGCGCCAGCAGCCGAGCTAGCGGGGCTGAGACCCAGTACTTC.

The chain recombines TRBV6-5 with TRBJ1-2; D ambiguous. Germline V gene sequence: CDR1 MNHEY, CDR2 SVGAGI. V lost 5 bases and J lost 4, with 11 bases in between. CDR3 length: 13 amino acids. The CDR3 DNA follows: TGTGCCAGCAGTGTTAGGGTAGGCTATGGCTACACCTTC. It translates to CASSVRVGYGYTF.